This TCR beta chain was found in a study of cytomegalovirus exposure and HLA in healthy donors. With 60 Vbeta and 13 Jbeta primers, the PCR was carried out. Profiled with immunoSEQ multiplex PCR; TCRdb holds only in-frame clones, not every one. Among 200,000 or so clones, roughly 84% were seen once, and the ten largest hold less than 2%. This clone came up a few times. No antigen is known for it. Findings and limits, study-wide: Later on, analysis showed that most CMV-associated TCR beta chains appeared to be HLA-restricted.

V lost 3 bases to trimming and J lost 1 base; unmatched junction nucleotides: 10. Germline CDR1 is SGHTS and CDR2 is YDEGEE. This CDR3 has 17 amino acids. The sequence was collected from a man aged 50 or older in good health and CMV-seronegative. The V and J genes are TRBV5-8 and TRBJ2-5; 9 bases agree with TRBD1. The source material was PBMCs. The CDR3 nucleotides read TGTGCCAGCAGCTCAGTAATGGGACAGGGCCTCCAAGAGACCCAGTACTTC. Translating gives CASSSVMGQGLQETQYF. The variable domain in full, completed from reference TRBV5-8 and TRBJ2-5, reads EAGVTQSPTHLIKTRGQQATLRCSPISGHTSVYWYQQALGLGLQFLLWYDEGEERNRGNFPPRFSGRQFPNYSSELNVNALELEDSALYLCASSSVMGQGLQETQYFGPGTRLLVL.